This TCR beta chain was sequenced for a study of T-cell reconstitution after alpha-beta-depleted transplantation in children. There are many counts of this clonotype. The germline gives CDR1 MDHEN, CDR2 SYDVKM. The V end was cut by 6 bases, the J end by 3 bases, with 6 bases between. The CDR3 is 12 residues long. Unique molecular identifiers tagged the TCRbeta library. MiXCR was run by TCRdb on the PCR reads, yielding one entry per CDR3 protein. The repertoire holds 200,000 to 300,000 distinct CDR3 sequences, with around 12% as singletons. The clonotype was recovered from a human donor who donated a stem cell graft to a child with acute lymphoblastic leukemia. The source material was PBMCs from the stem cell graft donor, sampled from the stem cell graft. The rearrangement links TRBV28 to TRBJ2-1, with a possible D match to TRBD1 (5 bases). The DNA for the CDR3 is TGTGCCAGCAGCCAGGGCTACAATGAGCAGTTCTTC. Protein product: CASSQGYNEQFF.